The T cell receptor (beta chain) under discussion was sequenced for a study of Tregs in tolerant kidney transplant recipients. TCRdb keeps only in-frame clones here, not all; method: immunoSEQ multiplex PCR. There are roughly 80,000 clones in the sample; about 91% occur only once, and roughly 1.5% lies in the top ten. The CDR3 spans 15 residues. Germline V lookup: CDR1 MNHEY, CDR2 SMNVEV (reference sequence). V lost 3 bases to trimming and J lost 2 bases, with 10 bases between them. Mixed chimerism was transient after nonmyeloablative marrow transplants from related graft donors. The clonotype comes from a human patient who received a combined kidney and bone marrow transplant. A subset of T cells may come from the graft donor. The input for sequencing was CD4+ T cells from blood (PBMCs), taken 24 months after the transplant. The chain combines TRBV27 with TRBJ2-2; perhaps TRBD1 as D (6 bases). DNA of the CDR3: TGTGCCAGCAGTTTGCAGACAGGAAACACCGGGGAGCTGTTTTTT. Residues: CASSLQTGNTGELFF.